The clone carrying this T cell receptor beta chain has more than one count but fewer than ten. Antigen specificity is unknown. The entry originates in a study of PD-1 blockade in classical Hodgkin lymphoma. General study points: Whereas CD4+ TCR diversity had risen significantly by C4D1, CD8+ TCR diversity had not.

The patients all showed relapse after autologous stem cell transplantation, while their brentuximab vedotin exposure varied. Investigators isolated CD4+ T cells from thawed PBMCs through magnetic negative selection. TCRdb's table, derived via immunoSEQ multiplex PCR, lists solely in-frame clones and lacks some. The sample includes more than 7,500 clones, about 86% of them seen just once. Germline CDR1 reads MNHNS; CDR2 reads SASEGT. V lost 6 bases to trimming and J lost 5 bases, with 10 bases between them. This CDR3 is built from 13 residues. The specimen comprised CD4+ T cells from blood, sampled at baseline. The J gene is TRBJ2-2, the V gene TRBV6-1, with D tentatively TRBD1 (6 bases). The receptor was derived from a human donor with classical Hodgkin lymphoma. The CDR3 loop is CASRGQWTGELFF. The DNA for the CDR3 is TGTGCCAGCAGAGGACAGTGGACCGGGGAGCTGTTTTTT.